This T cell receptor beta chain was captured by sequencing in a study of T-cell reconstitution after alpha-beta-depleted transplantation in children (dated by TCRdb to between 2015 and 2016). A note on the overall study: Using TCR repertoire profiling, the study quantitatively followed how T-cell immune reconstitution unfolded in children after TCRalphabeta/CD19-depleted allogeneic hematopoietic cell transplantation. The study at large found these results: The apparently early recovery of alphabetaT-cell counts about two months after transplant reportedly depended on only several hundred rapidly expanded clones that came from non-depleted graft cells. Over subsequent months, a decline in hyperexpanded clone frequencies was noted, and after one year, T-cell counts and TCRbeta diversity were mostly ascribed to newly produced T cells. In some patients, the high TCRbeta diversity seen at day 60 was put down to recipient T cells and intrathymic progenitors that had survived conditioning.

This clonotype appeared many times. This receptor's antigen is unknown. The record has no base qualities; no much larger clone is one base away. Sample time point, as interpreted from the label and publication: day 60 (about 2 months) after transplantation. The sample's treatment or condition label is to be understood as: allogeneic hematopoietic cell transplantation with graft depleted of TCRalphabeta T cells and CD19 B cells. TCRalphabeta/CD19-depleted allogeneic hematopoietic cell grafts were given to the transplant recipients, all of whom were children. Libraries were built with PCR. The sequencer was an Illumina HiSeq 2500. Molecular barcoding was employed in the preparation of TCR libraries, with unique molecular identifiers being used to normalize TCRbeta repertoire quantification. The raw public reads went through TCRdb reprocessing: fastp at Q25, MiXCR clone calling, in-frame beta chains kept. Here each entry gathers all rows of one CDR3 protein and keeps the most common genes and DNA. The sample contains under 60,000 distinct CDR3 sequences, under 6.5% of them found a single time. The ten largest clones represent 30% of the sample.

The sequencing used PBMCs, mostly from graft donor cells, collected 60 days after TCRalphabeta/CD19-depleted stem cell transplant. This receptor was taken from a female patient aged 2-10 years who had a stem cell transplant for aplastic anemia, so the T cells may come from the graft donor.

The CDR3: CSARDWKGGGGTDTQYF. The nucleotide sequence is TGCAGTGCTAGAGATTGGAAGGGCGGGGGGGGCACAGATACGCAGTATTTT. The rearranged segments are TRBV20-1 and TRBJ2-3; 9 nucleotides in the junction match TRBD2. At the junction V is shortened by 0 bases and J by 1 base; bases outside the gene matches: 8. The CDR3 runs 17 residues from the cysteine to the phenylalanine. Solely the CDR3 DNA is kept, with 51 bases framed from the first base. CDR1 DFQATT and CDR2 SNEGSKA were looked up in the germline V gene (reference sequence).